These 21 T cell receptor beta chains were all obtained from the same sample, sequenced in a study of beta chain features in type 1 diabetes. Reverse transcribing all isolated RNA meant expressed TCRB transcripts were sequenced. Libraries were prepared by immunoSEQ multiplex PCR; TCRdb keeps only in-frame clonotypes and omits some of them. The profile covers about 650,000 clones, with around 12% appearing a single time and roughly 0.12% taken by the ten largest. General study results and limits: The study found moderately but significantly shorter TCRB CDR3s in all four CD4+ subsets of Type 1 diabetes patients.

These receptors' antigens are unknown. Sequencing was performed on naive CD4+ T cells from blood. The receptors come from a man aged 25 to 40 with type 1 diabetes.

As concerns this clone: Other DNA sequences in the same sample also yield this CDR3. The V gene is TRBV28, the J gene TRBJ1-2; D gene uncertain. V was shortened by 2 bases and J by 4 bases, with 5 bases between the two germline ends. Germline-derived CDR1 and CDR2 are MDHEN and SYDVKM. The CDR3 runs to 12 residues. The CDR3 coding sequence is TGTGCCAGCAGTTTACAGTCCTATGGCTACACCTTC. Its translation is CASSLQSYGYTF.

This clone occurred a few times. The chain has TRBV6-5 and TRBJ1-6; no firm D call. V was shortened by 2 bases and J by 10 bases, with 15 bases between the two germline ends. Germline CDR1 MNHEY, CDR2 SVGAGI. This CDR3 has 15 amino acids. In DNA, the CDR3 is TGTGCCAGCAGTTACGAGGACTTCAGGCGGTCACCCCTCCACTTT. Protein product: CASSYEDFRRSPLHF.

There are a few counts of this clone. The rearrangement links TRBV6-5 to TRBJ1-5, with 7 bases lining up with TRBD1. The trim removed 4 bases at V and 11 bases at J, leaving 8 bases unmatched. The germline gives CDR1 MNHEY, CDR2 SVGAGI. This CDR3 is built from 13 residues. Here the CDR3 DNA reads TGTGCCAGCAGTTGGCAAACAGGGGAAGCCCAGCATTTT. It specifies CASSWQTGEAQHF.

This clone turned up a few times. The CDR3 nucleotides read TGCAGTAGTCCCTACATTGGAAAACTGTTTTTT. Translation: CSSPYIGKLFF. The chain recombines TRBV20-1 with TRBJ1-4, with D unresolved. The CDR3 has 11 residues. V lost 8 bases, J lost 10 bases, and 14 bases lay in between. Germline CDR1 and CDR2: DFQATT and SNEGSKA (reference sequence).

Points on this clone: Other DNA sequences within the sample encode an identical CDR3. This chain uses TRBV5-1 with TRBJ2-5; D may be TRBD1 (5 bases). Germline V gene data show CDR1 as SGHRS and CDR2 as YFSETQ. Trimming took 4 bases from V and 2 from J, leaving 6 bases between them. This CDR3 has 12 amino acids. The CDR3: CASSRQQETQYF. The DNA for the CDR3 is TGCGCCAGCAGCAGACAGCAAGAGACCCAGTACTTC.

The chain uses TRBV28 and TRBJ2-3; D gene uncertain. V gave up 6 bases and J gave up 5 bases, with 9 bases separating them. Germline CDR1 MDHEN, CDR2 SYDVKM. There are 12 residues in the CDR3. The CDR3 coding sequence is TGTGCCAGCAGCCGCTTGAGAGATACGCAGTATTTT. Translating gives CASSRLRDTQYF.

This clone was seen a few times. The chain combines TRBV4-2 with TRBJ2-5, with 9 bases aligning to TRBD1. The CDR3 extends over 16 amino acids. V lost 5 bases, J lost 1 base, and 8 bases stayed unmatched. The germline V gene has CDR1 LGHNA and CDR2 YNFKEQ. CDR3 sequence (DNA): TGTGCCAGCAGCTCGGGACAGGGTGCGGTCCAAGAGACCCAGTACTTC. It encodes CASSSGQGAVQETQYF.

This clone was counted between two and nine times. The chain joins TRBV10-3 to TRBJ2-1; TRBD2 matches at 10 bases. The trim removed 3 bases at V and 0 bases at J, leaving 5 bases unmatched. This CDR3 is built from 17 residues. Germline-derived CDR1 and CDR2 are ENHRY and SYGVKD. The DNA of the CDR3 is TGTGCCATCAGTGACCCTAGCGGGGGAGGCTCCTACAATGAGCAGTTCTTC. This codes for CAISDPSGGGSYNEQFF.

This clone was observed once. This sequence joins TRBV11-3 and TRBJ2-1; tentatively, D is TRBD1 or TRBD2 (5 bases each). The ends were cut back, 3 bases at V and 3 bases at J, with 12 bases in the middle. CDR1 is SGHNT, CDR2 YENEEA, per germline. The CDR3 totals 15 residues. CDR3: CASSFGTQFYNEQFF. CDR3 DNA sequence: TGTGCCAGCAGCTTCGGGACCCAATTCTACAATGAGCAGTTCTTC. The whole variable domain, filled in from reference TRBV11-3 and TRBJ2-1, reads EAGVVQSPRYKIIEKKQPVAFWCNPISGHNTLYWYLQNLGQGPELLIRYENEEAVDDSQLPKDRFSAERLKGVDSTLKIQPAELGDSAVYLCASSFGTQFYNEQFFGPGTRLTVL.

The sample holds a few counts of this clone. The J gene is TRBJ2-1, the V gene TRBV7-2; no clear D. The CDR3 has 14 amino acids. V lost 4 bases and J 7 bases, leaving 14 bases between the germline ends. The germline gives CDR1 SGHTA, CDR2 FQGNSA. In nucleotides, the CDR3 is TGTGCCAGCAGCTCCTCGACCCATTCGAATGAGCAGTTCTTC. It codes for CASSSSTHSNEQFF.

This clone was picked up a small number of times. The chain joins TRBV30 to TRBJ1-2; D is uncertain. Trimming took 1 base from V and 4 from J, leaving 13 bases between them. Looked up from germline, CDR1 is GTSNPN and CDR2 is SVGIG (reference sequence). This CDR3 has 14 amino acids. The CDR3 is CAWSALTSFYGYTF. For the CDR3, the DNA is TGTGCCTGGAGTGCCTTAACGAGCTTCTATGGCTACACCTTC.

This clone was seen a few times. For the CDR3, the DNA is TGTGCCAGCAGCGTAGGTTCAGGAGGGACTGTGAATGAGCAGTTCTTC. Amino acid sequence: CASSVGSGGTVNEQFF. This chain joins TRBV9 and TRBJ2-1; possible D gene TRBD2, 6 bases. Germline lookup yields CDR1 SGDLS and CDR2 YYNGEE. Trimming pared 0 bases from V and 7 bases from J, leaving 17 bases between. The CDR3 is 16 amino acids.

The sample holds a few counts of this clone. V gene TRBV5-1 combines with J gene TRBJ2-4; possibly TRBD1 or TRBD2 for D (5 bases each). Trimming stripped 0 bases from V and 1 base from J, with 14 bases between. Germline CDR1 is SGHRS and CDR2 is YFSETQ. The CDR3 runs to 17 residues. CDR3 protein: CASSLARERGAKNIQYF. CDR3 sequence (DNA): TGCGCCAGCAGCTTGGCAAGGGAGAGGGGCGCCAAAAACATTCAGTACTTC.

This clone occurred a few times. The rearrangement joins TRBV7-2 to TRBJ2-5, with TRBD2 matching 12 bases. Trimming cost V 5 bases and J 2 bases; bases outside gene matches: 3. The CDR3 extends over 15 amino acids. Germline-derived CDR1 and CDR2 are SGHTA and FQGNSA. The CDR3 region has the DNA TGTGCCAGCAGCAGAGGACTAGCGGGACAAGAGACCCAGTACTTC. Protein: CASSRGLAGQETQYF.

This clone turned up a few times. V gene TRBV29-1 combines with J gene TRBJ1-2, with D perhaps TRBD1 (5 bases). V shed 8 bases and J shed 8 bases, with 15 bases lying between them. In germline, CDR1 is SQVTM, CDR2 ANQGSEA. The CDR3 contains 11 residues. The CDR3 protein is CSTRGGEGYTF. CDR3 coding DNA: TGCAGCACTAGGGGAGGGGAGGGCTACACCTTC.

This clone has more than one count but fewer than ten. The rearrangement joins TRBV7-9 to TRBJ2-7, with a possible D match to TRBD1 (5 bases). Trimming pared 1 base from V and 0 bases from J, leaving 7 bases between. This CDR3 comprises 14 residues. In germline, CDR1 is SEHNR, CDR2 FQNEAQ (reference sequence). The CDR3 DNA sequence: TGTGCCAGCAGCTTAGATACAGGCTCCTACGAGCAGTACTTC. This translates into CASSLDTGSYEQYF.

This clone was counted between two and nine times. The chain uses TRBV2 and TRBJ1-5, with D perhaps TRBD1 (5 bases). V was clipped by 7 bases and J by 2 bases, with 15 bases between them. Germline V gives CDR1 SNHLY, CDR2 FYNNEI. The CDR3 length is 15 residues. CDR3 residues: CASKGTLRGNQPQHF. CDR3 DNA: TGTGCCAGCAAGGGGACTCTAAGGGGCAATCAGCCCCAGCATTTT.

Only one count was recorded for this clone. The genes are TRBV19 and TRBJ2-4; D is undetermined. This CDR3 has 15 amino acids. In germline, CDR1 is LNHDA, CDR2 SQIVND (reference sequence). Between the trimmed V and J ends, which lost 1 base and 6 bases, there was a span of 13 bases. The CDR3 loop reads CASSIADLRLNIQYF. The CDR3, as DNA: TGTGCCAGTAGTATAGCGGACCTGAGATTAAACATTCAGTACTTC. Full variable domain (rest looked up from reference TRBV19 and TRBJ2-4): DGGITQSPKYLFRKEGQNVTLSCEQNLNHDAMYWYRQDPGQGLRLIYYSQIVNDFQKGDIAEGYSVSREKKESFPLTVTSAQKNPTAFYLCASSIADLRLNIQYFGAGTRLSVL.

The chain joins TRBV27 to TRBJ2-6, with D maybe TRBD1 (5 bases). Germline V gene lookup returns CDR1 MNHEY and CDR2 SMNVEV (reference sequence). Trimming pared 1 base from V and 0 bases from J, leaving 16 bases between. There are 19 residues in the CDR3. CDR3 amino acids: CASSLWGGGRSSGANVLTF. In DNA form, the CDR3 reads TGTGCCAGCAGTTTATGGGGCGGCGGCCGCAGCTCTGGGGCCAACGTCCTGACTTTC.

In DNA, the CDR3 is TGTGCCAGTACCCTAGGGGTAGGATTTCAAGAGACCCAGTACTTC. As protein: CASTLGVGFQETQYF. V usage is TRBV19 and J usage is TRBJ2-5; a weak D match, TRBD1 (5 bases). The CDR3 runs 15 residues. V shed 7 bases and J shed 2 bases, with 17 bases lying between them. Germline lookup yields CDR1 LNHDA and CDR2 SQIVND (reference sequence).

The table lists this clone with a few counts. The chain combines TRBV5-1 with TRBJ2-7, with D possibly being TRBD1 (6 bases). The CDR3 is 16 amino acids. V was shortened by 2 bases and J by 2 bases, with 17 bases between the two germline ends. Germline assignment: CDR1 SGHRS and CDR2 YFSETQ. The CDR3 loop reads CASSFPVAGATYEQYF. In nucleotides, the CDR3 is TGCGCCAGCAGCTTTCCGGTTGCAGGGGCTACCTACGAGCAGTACTTC.